The T cell receptor beta chain under discussion was sequenced for a study of OX40 agonist ivuxolimab in advanced cancers. Study-wide results and limits: More expanded clones were found, on average, in CD8+ than in CD4+ T cells.

Some clones are missing from TCRdb's copy, which holds only in-frame ones; the method was immunoSEQ multiplex PCR. In the table there are just over 35,000 clones, around 80% of which are singletons. As regards this clone: Its antigen remains unidentified.

Germline V gene sequence: CDR1 SGHRS, CDR2 YFSETQ. J was trimmed by 3 bases and V by 2 bases; bases with no gene match: 11. CDR3 length: 19 residues. The rearrangement links TRBV5-1 to TRBJ2-6, with 10 nucleotides matching TRBD1. The sequence derives from an adult with an advanced solid tumor such as melanoma, head and neck, liver or kidney cancer. The specimen was CD4+ or CD8+ T cells sorted from blood, collected in a trial of the OX40 agonist ivuxolimab. The CDR3 region has the DNA TGCGCCAGCAGCTTTGGGCCACTGGACAGGGGGTATGGGGCCAACGTCCTGACTTTC. This translates into CASSFGPLDRGYGANVLTF.